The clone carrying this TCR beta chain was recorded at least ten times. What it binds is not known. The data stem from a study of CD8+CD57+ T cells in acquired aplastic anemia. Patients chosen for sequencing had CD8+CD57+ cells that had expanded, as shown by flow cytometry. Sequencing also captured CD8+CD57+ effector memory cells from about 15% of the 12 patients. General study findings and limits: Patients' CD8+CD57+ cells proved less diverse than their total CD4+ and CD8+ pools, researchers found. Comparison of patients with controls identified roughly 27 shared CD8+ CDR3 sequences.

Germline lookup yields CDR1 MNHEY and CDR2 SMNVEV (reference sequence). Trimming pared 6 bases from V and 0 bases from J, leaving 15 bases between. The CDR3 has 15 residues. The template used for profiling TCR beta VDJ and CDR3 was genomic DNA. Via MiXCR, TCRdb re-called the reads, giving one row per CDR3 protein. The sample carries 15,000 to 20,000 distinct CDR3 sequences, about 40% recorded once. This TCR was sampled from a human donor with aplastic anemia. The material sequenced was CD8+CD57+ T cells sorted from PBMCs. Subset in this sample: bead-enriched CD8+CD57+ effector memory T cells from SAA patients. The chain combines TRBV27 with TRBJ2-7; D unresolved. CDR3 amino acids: CASSPAAAVSYEQYF. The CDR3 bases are TGTGCCAGCAGCCCCGCGGCGGCAGTCTCCTACGAGCAGTACTTC.